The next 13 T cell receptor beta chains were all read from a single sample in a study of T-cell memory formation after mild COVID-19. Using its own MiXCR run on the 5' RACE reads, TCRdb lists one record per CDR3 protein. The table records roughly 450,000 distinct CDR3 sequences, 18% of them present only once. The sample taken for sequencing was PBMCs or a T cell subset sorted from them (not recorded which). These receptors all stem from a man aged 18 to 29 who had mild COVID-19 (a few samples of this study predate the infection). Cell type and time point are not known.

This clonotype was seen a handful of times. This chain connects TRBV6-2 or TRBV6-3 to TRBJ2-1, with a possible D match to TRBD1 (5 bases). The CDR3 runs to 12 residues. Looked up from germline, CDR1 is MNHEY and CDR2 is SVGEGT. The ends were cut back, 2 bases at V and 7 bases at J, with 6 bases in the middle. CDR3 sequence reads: CASSYDSNEQFF. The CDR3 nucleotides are TGTGCCAGCAGTTACGACAGTAATGAGCAGTTCTTC.

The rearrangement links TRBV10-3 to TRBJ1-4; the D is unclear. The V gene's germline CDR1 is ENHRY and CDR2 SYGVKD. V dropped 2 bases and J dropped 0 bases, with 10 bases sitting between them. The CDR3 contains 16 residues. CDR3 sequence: CAISENARATNEKLFF. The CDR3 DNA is TGTGCCATCAGTGAGAACGCCCGTGCAACTAATGAAAAACTGTTTTTT.

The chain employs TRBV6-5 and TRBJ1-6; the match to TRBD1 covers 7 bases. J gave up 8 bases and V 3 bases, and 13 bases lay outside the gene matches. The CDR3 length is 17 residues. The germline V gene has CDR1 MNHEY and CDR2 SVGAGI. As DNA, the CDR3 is TGTGCCAGCAGTTATCGCTCGGGGAGGGGGCGGGATTCACCCCTCCACTTT. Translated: CASSYRSGRGRDSPLHF.

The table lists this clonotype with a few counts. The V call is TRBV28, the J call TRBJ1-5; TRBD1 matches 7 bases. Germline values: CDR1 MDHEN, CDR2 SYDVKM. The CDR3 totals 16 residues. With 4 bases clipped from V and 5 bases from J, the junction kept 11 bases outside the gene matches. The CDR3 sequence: CASSSGPGQWYQPQHF. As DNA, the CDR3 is TGTGCCAGCAGTTCCGGACCGGGACAGTGGTATCAGCCCCAGCATTTT. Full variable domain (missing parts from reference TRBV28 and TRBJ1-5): DVKVTQSSRYLVKRTGEKVFLECVQDMDHENMFWYRQDPGLGLRLIYFSYDVKMKEKGDIPEGYSVSREKKERFSLILESASTNQTSMYLCASSSGPGQWYQPQHFGDGTRLSIL.

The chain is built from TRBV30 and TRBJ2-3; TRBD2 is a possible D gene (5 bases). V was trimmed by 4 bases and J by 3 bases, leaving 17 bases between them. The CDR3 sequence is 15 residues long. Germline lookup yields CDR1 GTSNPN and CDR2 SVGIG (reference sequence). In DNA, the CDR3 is TGTGCCTGGAAGGGTCGGGGTACGGGTACAGATACGCAGTATTTT. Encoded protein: CAWKGRGTGTDTQYF.

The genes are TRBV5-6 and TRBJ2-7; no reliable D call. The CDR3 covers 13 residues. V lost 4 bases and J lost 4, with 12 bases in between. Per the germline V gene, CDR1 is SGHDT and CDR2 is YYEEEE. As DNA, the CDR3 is TGTGCCAGCAGCCCCCAGTTGGGTTACGAGCAGTACGTC. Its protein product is CASSPQLGYEQYV.

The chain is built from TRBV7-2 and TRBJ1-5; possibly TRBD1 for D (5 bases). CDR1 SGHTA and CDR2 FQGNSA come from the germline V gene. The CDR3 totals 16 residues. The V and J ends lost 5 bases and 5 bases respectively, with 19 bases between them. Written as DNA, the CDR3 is TGTGCCAGCAGCCCAGCGGCATCGGGGGGAGATCAGCCCCAGCATTTT. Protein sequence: CASSPAASGGDQPQHF.

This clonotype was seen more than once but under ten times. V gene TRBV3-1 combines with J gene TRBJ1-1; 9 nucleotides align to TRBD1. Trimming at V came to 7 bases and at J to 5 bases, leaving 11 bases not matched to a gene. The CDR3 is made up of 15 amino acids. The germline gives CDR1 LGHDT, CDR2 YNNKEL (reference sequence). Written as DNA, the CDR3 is TGTGCCAGCACCCACCCCGGGACAGGGAGGACTGAAGCTTTCTTT. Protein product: CASTHPGTGRTEAFF.

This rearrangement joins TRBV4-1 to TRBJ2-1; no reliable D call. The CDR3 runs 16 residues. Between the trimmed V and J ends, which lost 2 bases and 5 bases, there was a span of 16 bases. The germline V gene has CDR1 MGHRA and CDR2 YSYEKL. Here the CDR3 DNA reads TGCGCCAGCAGCCAATTTGTGGGGTCCAGGAACAATGAGCAGTTCTTC. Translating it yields CASSQFVGSRNNEQFF.

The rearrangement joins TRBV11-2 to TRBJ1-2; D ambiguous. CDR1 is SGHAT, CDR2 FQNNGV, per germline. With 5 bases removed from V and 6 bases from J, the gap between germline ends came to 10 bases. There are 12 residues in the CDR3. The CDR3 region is CASSQRGDGYTF. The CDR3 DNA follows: TGTGCCAGCAGCCAGCGTGGGGATGGCTACACCTTC.

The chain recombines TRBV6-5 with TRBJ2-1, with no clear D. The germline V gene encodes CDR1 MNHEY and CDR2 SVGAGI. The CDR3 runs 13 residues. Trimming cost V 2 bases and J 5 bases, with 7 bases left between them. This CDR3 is CASSYDWNNEQFF. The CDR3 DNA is TGTGCCAGCAGTTACGACTGGAACAATGAGCAGTTCTTC.

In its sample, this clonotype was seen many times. This chain's CDR3 is CASSFYGGASTGELFF. The CDR3 DNA follows: TGCGCCAGCAGCTTCTACGGGGGCGCCAGCACCGGGGAGCTGTTTTTT. The chain joins TRBV5-1 to TRBJ2-2; D could derive from TRBD1 or TRBD2 (6 bases each). V lost 2 bases and J lost 4, with 15 bases in between. The V gene's germline CDR1 is SGHRS and CDR2 YFSETQ. This CDR3 is built from 16 residues.

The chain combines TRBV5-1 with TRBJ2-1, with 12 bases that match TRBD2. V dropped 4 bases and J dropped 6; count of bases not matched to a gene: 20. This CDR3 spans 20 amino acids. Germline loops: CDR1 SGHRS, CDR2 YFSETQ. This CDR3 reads CASSGSSGGDRTLSLNEQFF. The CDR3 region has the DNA TGCGCCAGCAGCGGGTCTAGCGGGGGGGACAGAACACTATCCCTCAATGAGCAGTTCTTC.